These 15 T cell receptor beta chains were all obtained from the same sample, sequenced in a study of PD-L1 blockade in urothelial cancer. Only in-frame clones appear in the TCRdb table, and some are missing; sequencing was by immunoSEQ multiplex PCR. Among more than 40,000 clones listed, around 83% were seen once. Time point noted: pretreatment peripheral blood. Sequenced here: PBMCs, sampled around atezolizumab (anti-PD-L1) treatment. The receptors derive from a man between 45 and 60 years old with urothelial cancer.

The CDR3 coding sequence is TGTGCCAGCAGCCAGGAACTGAGGGTAGAAGGGGAAAAACTGTTTTTT. It translates to CASSQELRVEGEKLFF. The gene calls are TRBV4-2 and TRBJ1-4; no definite D call. Germline V gene sequence: CDR1 LGHNA, CDR2 YNFKEQ. V shed 3 bases and J shed 8 bases, with 19 bases lying between them. The CDR3 consists of 16 residues.

V usage is TRBV30 and J usage is TRBJ1-5; a weak D match, TRBD1 (5 bases). Germline CDR1 reads GTSNPN; CDR2 reads SVGIG (reference sequence). The CDR3 covers 16 residues. Trimming left V 2 bases short and J 4 bases short, with 18 bases between. The CDR3 sequence: CAWSRARGANNQPQHF. As DNA, the CDR3 is TGTGCCTGGAGTCGGGCCCGCGGGGCGAATAATCAGCCCCAGCATTTT.

The chain recombines TRBV14 with TRBJ2-3, with 8 bases fitting TRBD2. Germline V gives CDR1 SGHDN, CDR2 FVKESK. Trimming at V came to 0 bases and at J to 0 bases, leaving 5 bases not matched to a gene. This CDR3 has 17 amino acids. The CDR3 loop reads CASSQESASGSTDTQYF. The CDR3 coding sequence is TGTGCCAGCAGCCAAGAATCGGCTAGCGGGAGCACAGATACGCAGTATTTT.

The CDR3 DNA sequence: TGTGCCAGCAGGGAGGGGACAGGGGGCGGCAATCAGCCCCAGCATTTT. Encoded protein: CASREGTGGGNQPQHF. This rearrangement joins TRBV2 to TRBJ1-5; TRBD1 agrees at 12 bases. J lost 2 bases, V lost 6 bases, and 5 bases had no gene match. The CDR3 extends over 16 amino acids. Per germline, CDR1 SNHLY and CDR2 FYNNEI. The full variable domain, with the rest looked up from reference TRBV2 and TRBJ1-5, is EPEVTQTPSHQVTQMGQEVILRCVPISNHLYFYWYRQILGQKVEFLVSFYNNEISEKSEIFDDQFSVERPDGSNFTLKIRSTKLEDSAMYFCASREGTGGGNQPQHFGDGTRLSIL.

CDR3 protein: CASSLAGLTSQPQHF. For the CDR3, the DNA is TGCGCCAGCAGCTTGGCCGGTTTGACAAGCCAGCCCCAGCATTTT. V gene TRBV5-1 combines with J gene TRBJ1-5; no clear D gene. The germline V gene encodes CDR1 SGHRS and CDR2 YFSETQ. This CDR3 has 15 amino acids. V was trimmed by 0 bases and J by 7 bases, leaving 14 bases between them.

This clone has more than one count but fewer than ten. The chain joins TRBV10-1 to TRBJ2-1; 9 positions match TRBD1. The length of the CDR3 is 17 residues. Looked up from germline, CDR1 is WNHNN and CDR2 is SYGVQD (reference sequence). After removal of 5 bases from V and 5 bases from J, the junction contained 13 bases not matched to a gene. CDR3 residues: CASSPPPGQGTHNEQFF. Written as DNA, the CDR3 is TGCGCCAGCAGTCCCCCTCCGGGACAGGGTACCCACAATGAGCAGTTCTTC.

As concerns this clone: Other DNA sequences in this specimen translate into the identical CDR3. The genes are TRBV11-2 and TRBJ2-2; no firm D call. Per germline, CDR1 SGHAT and CDR2 FQNNGV. CDR3 size: 15 residues. V was clipped by 3 bases and J by 1 base, with 9 bases between them. Written as DNA, the CDR3 is TGTGCCAGCAGCTTGTTGCCGGGGAACACCGGGGAGCTGTTTTTT. Translated: CASSLLPGNTGELFF.

The CDR3 loop reads CASSQHLASGGATKNIQYF. Written as DNA, the CDR3 is TGTGCCAGCAGCCAACACTTAGCTAGCGGGGGGGCGACCAAAAACATTCAGTACTTC. The chain combines TRBV7-2 with TRBJ2-4; 12 bases map to TRBD2. This CDR3 has 19 amino acids. CDR1 is SGHTA and CDR2 is FQGNSA in the germline V gene. After removal of 5 bases from V and 2 bases from J, the junction contained 13 bases not matched to a gene.

This rearrangement joins TRBV7-9 to TRBJ1-1; perhaps TRBD1 as D (6 bases). Trimming shortened V by 2 bases and J by 6 bases, and 13 bases separated the two germline ends. The germline V gene encodes CDR1 SEHNR and CDR2 FQNEAQ (reference sequence). The CDR3 consists of 14 residues. CDR3 residues: CASSLRAGASEAFF. CDR3 in DNA: TGTGCCAGCAGCTTACGGGCAGGGGCTTCTGAAGCTTTCTTT. Variable domain in full (rest from reference TRBV7-9 and TRBJ1-1): DTGVSQNPRHKITKRGQNVTFRCDPISEHNRLYWYRQTLGQGPEFLTYFQNEAQLEKSRLLSDRFSAERPKGSFSTLEIQRTEQGDSAMYLCASSLRAGASEAFFGQGTRLTVV.

This chain uses TRBV2 with TRBJ2-7; TRBD1 aligns across 7 bases. Germline V gene sequence: CDR1 SNHLY, CDR2 FYNNEI. This CDR3 contains 15 residues. The J segment lost 0 bases and the V segment lost 10 bases, leaving 12 bases of the junction unmatched. Here the CDR3 reads CAMPIGGQDSYEQYF. In nucleotides, the CDR3 is TGTGCCATGCCTATCGGAGGACAGGACTCCTACGAGCAGTACTTC. Drawing the rest from reference TRBV2 and TRBJ2-7, the complete variable domain is EPEVTQTPSHQVTQMGQEVILRCVPISNHLYFYWYRQILGQKVEFLVSFYNNEISEKSEIFDDQFSVERPDGSNFTLKIRSTKLEDSAMYFCAMPIGGQDSYEQYFGPGTRLTVT.

This clone was recorded only once. This sequence joins TRBV5-1 and TRBJ2-6; weak D call: TRBD1 (6 bases). This CDR3 is 15 amino acids long. Trimming cost V 1 base and J 4 bases, with 9 bases left between them. Looked up from germline, CDR1 is SGHRS and CDR2 is YFSETQ. This CDR3 is CASSLTGSGANVLTF. The CDR3 region has the DNA TGCGCCAGCAGCTTGACAGGGTCCGGGGCCAACGTCCTGACTTTC.

The CDR3 coding sequence is TGTGCCAGCATGGAGGGGGCTAGTCCAGATACGCAGTATTTT. It specifies CASMEGASPDTQYF. The chain combines TRBV28 with TRBJ2-3; possibly TRBD1 for D (7 bases). The CDR3 is made up of 14 amino acids. Germline V gene lookup returns CDR1 MDHEN and CDR2 SYDVKM. Trimming left V 7 bases short and J 4 bases short, with 15 bases between.

The genes are TRBV7-2 and TRBJ2-3, with D perhaps matching TRBD1 (6 bases). V gave up 1 base and J gave up 7 bases, with 12 bases separating them. The CDR3 totals 14 residues. The germline gives CDR1 SGHTA, CDR2 FQGNSA. In DNA, the CDR3 is TGTGCCAGCAGCTTAGAGGGACACGCTTATACGCAGTATTTT. Translated: CASSLEGHAYTQYF.

This clone was observed once. CDR3 DNA: TGTGCCAGCAGTAGCGGGGGGGCAGCCTACGAGCAGTACGTC. It is translated as CASSSGGAAYEQYV. The J gene is TRBJ2-7, the V gene TRBV28; 10 bases fit TRBD2. Germline lookup yields CDR1 MDHEN and CDR2 SYDVKM. This CDR3 is 14 amino acids long. V trimming: 5 bases; J trimming: 2 bases; junction bases outside the gene matches: 3.

The chain uses TRBV25-1 and TRBJ2-3; 7 bases match TRBD1. The CDR3 totals 15 residues. The germline CDR1 and CDR2 sequences are MGHDK and SYGVNS. V shed 3 bases, J shed 4 bases, and the junction held 7 bases outside the gene matches. The CDR3 here is CASSEWTGLSDTQYF. The DNA for the CDR3 is TGTGCCAGCAGTGAGTGGACAGGCCTCTCAGATACGCAGTATTTT.